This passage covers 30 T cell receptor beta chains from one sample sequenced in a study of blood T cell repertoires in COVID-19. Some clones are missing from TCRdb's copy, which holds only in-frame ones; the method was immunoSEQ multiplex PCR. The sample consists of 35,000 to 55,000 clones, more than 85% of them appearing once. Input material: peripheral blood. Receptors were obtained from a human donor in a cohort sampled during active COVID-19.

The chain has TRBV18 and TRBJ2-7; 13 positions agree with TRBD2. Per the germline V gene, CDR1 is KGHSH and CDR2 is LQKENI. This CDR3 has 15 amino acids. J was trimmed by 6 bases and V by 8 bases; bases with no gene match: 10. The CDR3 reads CASKLSGLAGSEQYF. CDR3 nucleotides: TGTGCCAGCAAACTATCGGGACTAGCGGGAAGCGAGCAGTACTTC.

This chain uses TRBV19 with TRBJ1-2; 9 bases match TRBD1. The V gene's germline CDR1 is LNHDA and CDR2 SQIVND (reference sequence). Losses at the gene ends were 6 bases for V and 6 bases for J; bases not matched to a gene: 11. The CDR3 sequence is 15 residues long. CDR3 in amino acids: CASRRQGEFKDGYTF. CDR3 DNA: TGTGCCAGTAGGAGACAGGGGGAGTTTAAGGATGGCTACACCTTC. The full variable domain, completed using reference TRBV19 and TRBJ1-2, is DGGITQSPKYLFRKEGQNVTLSCEQNLNHDAMYWYRQDPGQGLRLIYYSQIVNDFQKGDIAEGYSVSREKKESFPLTVTSAQKNPTAFYLCASRRQGEFKDGYTFGSGTRLTVV.

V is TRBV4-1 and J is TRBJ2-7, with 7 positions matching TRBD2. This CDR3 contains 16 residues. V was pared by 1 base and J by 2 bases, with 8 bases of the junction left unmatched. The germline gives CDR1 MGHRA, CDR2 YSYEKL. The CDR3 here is CASSQVSASGTYEQYF. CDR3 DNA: TGCGCCAGCAGCCAAGTTTCGGCTAGCGGCACCTACGAGCAGTACTTC.

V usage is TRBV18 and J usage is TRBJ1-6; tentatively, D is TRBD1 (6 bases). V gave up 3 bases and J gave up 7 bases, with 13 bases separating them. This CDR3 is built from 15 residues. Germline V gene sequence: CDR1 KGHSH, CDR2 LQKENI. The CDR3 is CASSPDPDRNSPLHF. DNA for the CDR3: TGTGCCAGCTCACCGGATCCGGACAGAAATTCACCCCTCCACTTT. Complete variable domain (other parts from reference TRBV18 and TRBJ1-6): NAGVMQNPRHLVRRRGQEARLRCSPMKGHSHVYWYRQLPEEGLKFMVYLQKENIIDESGMPKERFSAEFPKEGPSILRIQQVVRGDSAAYFCASSPDPDRNSPLHFGNGTRLTVT.

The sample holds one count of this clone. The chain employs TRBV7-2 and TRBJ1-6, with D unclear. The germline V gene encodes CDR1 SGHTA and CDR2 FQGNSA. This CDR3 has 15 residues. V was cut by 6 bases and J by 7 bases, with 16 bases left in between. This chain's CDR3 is CASSIQSELNSPLHF. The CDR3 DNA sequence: TGTGCCAGCAGTATCCAGTCCGAACTAAATTCACCCCTCCACTTT.

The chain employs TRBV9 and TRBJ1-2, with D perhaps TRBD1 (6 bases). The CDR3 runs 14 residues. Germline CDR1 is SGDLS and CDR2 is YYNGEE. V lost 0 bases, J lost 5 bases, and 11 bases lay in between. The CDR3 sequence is CASSVAGGSYGYTF. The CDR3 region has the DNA TGTGCCAGCAGCGTAGCTGGGGGCAGTTATGGCTACACCTTC.

CDR3 in amino acids: CASRDRGVETQYF. DNA of the CDR3: TGTGCCAGCCGGGACAGGGGTGTTGAGACCCAGTACTTC. J is TRBJ2-5 and V is TRBV6-5; 10 positions match TRBD1. V was clipped by 8 bases and J by 5 bases; unmatched bases: 5. Germline values: CDR1 MNHEY, CDR2 SVGAGI. The CDR3 is made up of 13 amino acids.

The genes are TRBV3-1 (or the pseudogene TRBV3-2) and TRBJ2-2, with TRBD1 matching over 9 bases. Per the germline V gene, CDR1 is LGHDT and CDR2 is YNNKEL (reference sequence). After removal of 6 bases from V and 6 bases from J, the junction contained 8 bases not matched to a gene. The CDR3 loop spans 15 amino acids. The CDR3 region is CASSTGTGMAGELFF. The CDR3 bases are TGTGCCAGCAGTACCGGGACAGGGATGGCCGGGGAGCTGTTTTTT.

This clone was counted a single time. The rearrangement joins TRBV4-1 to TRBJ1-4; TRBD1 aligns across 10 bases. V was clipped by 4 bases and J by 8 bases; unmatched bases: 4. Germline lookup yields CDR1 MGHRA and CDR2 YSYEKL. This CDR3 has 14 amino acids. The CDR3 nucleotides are TGCGCCAGCAGCCCGACAGGGGGCGACGAAAAACTGTTTTTT. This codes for CASSPTGGDEKLFF.

The CDR3: CASSLLSGVGYEQYF. Written as DNA, the CDR3 is TGCGCCAGCAGCTTGTTATCGGGGGTGGGATACGAGCAGTACTTC. This sequence joins TRBV5-1 and TRBJ2-7; tentative D call: TRBD2 (6 bases). V was shortened by 1 base and J by 4 bases, with 15 bases between the two germline ends. Germline V gene sequence: CDR1 SGHRS, CDR2 YFSETQ. The CDR3 totals 15 residues. The full variable domain, completed using reference TRBV5-1 and TRBJ2-7, is KAGVTQTPRYLIKTRGQQVTLSCSPISGHRSVSWYQQTPGQGLQFLFEYFSETQRNKGNFPGRFSGRQFSNSRSEMNVSTLELGDSALYLCASSLLSGVGYEQYFGPGTRLTVT.

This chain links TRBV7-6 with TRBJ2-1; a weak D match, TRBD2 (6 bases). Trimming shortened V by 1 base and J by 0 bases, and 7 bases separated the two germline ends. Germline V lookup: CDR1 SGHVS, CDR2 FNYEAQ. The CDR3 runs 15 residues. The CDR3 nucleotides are TGTGCCAGCAGCTTAGGGGACTCCTCCTACAATGAGCAGTTCTTC. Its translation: CASSLGDSSYNEQFF. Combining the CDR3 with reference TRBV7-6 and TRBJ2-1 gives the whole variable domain GAGVSQSPRYKVTKRGQDVALRCDPISGHVSLYWYRQALGQGPEFLTYFNYEAQQDKSGLPNDRFSAERPEGSISTLTIQRTEQRDSAMYRCASSLGDSSYNEQFFGPGTRLTVL.

The CDR3 spells CASSLIPRFPDKGLAKNIQYF. CDR3 DNA: TGTGCCAGCAGCTTGATTCCCCGCTTTCCTGACAAGGGGTTAGCCAAAAACATTCAGTACTTC. The rearrangement links TRBV13 to TRBJ2-4; TRBD1 is a possible D gene (5 bases). Trimming pared 3 bases from V and 0 bases from J, leaving 27 bases between. The germline V gene encodes CDR1 PRHDT and CDR2 FYEKMQ (reference sequence). The CDR3 totals 21 residues.

This CDR3 reads CASSLFLGELFF. CDR3 nucleotide sequence: TGTGCCAGCAGCTTATTTTTAGGGGAGCTGTTTTTT. This sequence joins TRBV7-2 and TRBJ2-2, with no clear D. Germline lookup yields CDR1 SGHTA and CDR2 FQGNSA. This CDR3 spans 12 amino acids. V gave up 2 bases and J gave up 8 bases, with 6 bases separating them.

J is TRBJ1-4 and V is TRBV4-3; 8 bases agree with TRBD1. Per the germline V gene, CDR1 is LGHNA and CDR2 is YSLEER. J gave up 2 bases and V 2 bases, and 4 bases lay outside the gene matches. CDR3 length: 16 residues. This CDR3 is CASSQFYRGTNEKLFF. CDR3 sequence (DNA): TGCGCCAGCAGCCAATTTTACAGGGGGACTAATGAAAAACTGTTTTTT.

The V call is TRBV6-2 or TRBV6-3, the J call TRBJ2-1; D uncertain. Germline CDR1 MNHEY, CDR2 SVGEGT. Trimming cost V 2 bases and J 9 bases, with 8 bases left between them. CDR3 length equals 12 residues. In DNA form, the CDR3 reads TGTGCCAGCAGTTACGAGTCCATTGAGCAGTTCTTC. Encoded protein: CASSYESIEQFF.

CDR3 residues: CASSLELQGSTDTQYF. As DNA, the CDR3 is TGTGCCAGCAGCTTAGAACTCCAGGGTAGCACAGATACGCAGTATTTT. V and J are TRBV7-9 and TRBJ2-3; D is possibly TRBD1 (5 bases). The CDR3 is 16 amino acids. V was trimmed by 1 base and J by 0 bases, leaving 11 bases between them. In germline, CDR1 is SEHNR, CDR2 FQNEAQ (reference sequence).

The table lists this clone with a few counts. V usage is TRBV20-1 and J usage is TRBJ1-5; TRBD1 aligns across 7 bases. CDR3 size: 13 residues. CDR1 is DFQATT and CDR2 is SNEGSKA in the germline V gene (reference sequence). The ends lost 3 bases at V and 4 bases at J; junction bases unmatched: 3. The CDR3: CSASQGVNQPQHF. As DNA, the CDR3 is TGCAGTGCTAGTCAGGGGGTGAATCAGCCCCAGCATTTT.

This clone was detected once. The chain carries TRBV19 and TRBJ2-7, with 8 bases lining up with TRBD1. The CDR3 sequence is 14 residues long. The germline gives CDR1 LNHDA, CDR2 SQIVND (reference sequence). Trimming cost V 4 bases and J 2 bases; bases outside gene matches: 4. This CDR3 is CASSTGTGTYEQYF. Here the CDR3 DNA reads TGTGCCAGTAGTACCGGGACAGGAACCTACGAGCAGTACTTC.

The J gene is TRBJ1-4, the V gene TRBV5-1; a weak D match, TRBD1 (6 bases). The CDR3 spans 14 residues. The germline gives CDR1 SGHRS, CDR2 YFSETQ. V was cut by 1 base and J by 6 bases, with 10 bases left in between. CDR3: CASSLSGVDEKLFF. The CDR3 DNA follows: TGCGCCAGCAGCTTGTCAGGGGTGGATGAAAAACTGTTTTTT.

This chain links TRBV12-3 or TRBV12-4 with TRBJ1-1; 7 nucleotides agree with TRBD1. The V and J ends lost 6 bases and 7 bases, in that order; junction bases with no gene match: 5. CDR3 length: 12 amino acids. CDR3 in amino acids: CASSPDRDEAFF. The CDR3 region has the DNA TGTGCCAGCAGCCCTGACAGGGATGAAGCTTTCTTT.

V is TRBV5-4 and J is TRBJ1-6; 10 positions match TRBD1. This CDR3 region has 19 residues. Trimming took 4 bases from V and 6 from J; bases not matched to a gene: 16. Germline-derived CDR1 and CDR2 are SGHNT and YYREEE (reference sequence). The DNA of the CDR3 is TGTGCCAGCAGCGTACTGACAGGGGGCCCATCCCTTCCTAATTCACCCCTCCACTTT. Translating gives CASSVLTGGPSLPNSPLHF.

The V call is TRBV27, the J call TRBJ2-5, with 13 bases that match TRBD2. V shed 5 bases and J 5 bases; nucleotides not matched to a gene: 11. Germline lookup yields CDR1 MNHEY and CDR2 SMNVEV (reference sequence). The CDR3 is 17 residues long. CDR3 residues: CASSLRNLGLAGETQYF. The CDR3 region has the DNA TGTGCCAGCAGTCTAAGGAACCTGGGACTAGCGGGGGAGACCCAGTACTTC.

The CDR3 spells CASSQGLGQGNAQYF. Here the CDR3 DNA reads TGTGCCAGCAGCCAAGGTTTGGGACAGGGAAACGCGCAGTATTTT. This chain links TRBV3-1 (or the pseudogene TRBV3-2) with TRBJ2-3, with 9 nucleotides matching TRBD1. The CDR3 has 15 residues. Germline V gives CDR1 LGHDT, CDR2 YNNKEL (reference sequence). Losses at the gene ends were 1 base for V and 10 bases for J; bases not matched to a gene: 9.

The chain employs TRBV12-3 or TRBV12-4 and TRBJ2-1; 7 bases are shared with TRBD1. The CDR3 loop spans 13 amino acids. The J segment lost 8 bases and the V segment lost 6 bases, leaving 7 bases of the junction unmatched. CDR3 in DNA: TGTGCCAGCAGACTGACAGGGACCGATGAGCAGTTCTTC. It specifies CASRLTGTDEQFF.

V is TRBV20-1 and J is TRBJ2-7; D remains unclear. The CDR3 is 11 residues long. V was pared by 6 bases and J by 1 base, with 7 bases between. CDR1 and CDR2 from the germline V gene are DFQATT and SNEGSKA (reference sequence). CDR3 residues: CSASRSYEQYF. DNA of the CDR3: TGCAGTGCCAGTCGGTCCTACGAGCAGTACTTC.

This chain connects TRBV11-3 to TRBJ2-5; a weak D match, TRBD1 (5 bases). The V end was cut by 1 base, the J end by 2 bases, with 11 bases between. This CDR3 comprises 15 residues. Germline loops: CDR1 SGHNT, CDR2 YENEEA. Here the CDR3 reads CASSLGDSNQETQYF. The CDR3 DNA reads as TGTGCCAGCAGCTTAGGTGACAGCAATCAAGAGACCCAGTACTTC.

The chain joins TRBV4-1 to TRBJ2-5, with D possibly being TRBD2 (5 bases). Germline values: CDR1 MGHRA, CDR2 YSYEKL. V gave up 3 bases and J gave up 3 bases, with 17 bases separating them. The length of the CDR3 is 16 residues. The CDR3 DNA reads TGCGCCAGCAGCCAGTTATGGACCGACTATAAAGAGACCCAGTACTTC. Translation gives CASSQLWTDYKETQYF.

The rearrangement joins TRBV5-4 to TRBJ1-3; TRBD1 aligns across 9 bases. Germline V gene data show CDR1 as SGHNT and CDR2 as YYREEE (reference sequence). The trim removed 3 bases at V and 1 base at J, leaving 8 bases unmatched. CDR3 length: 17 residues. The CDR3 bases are TGTGCCAGCAGCTCCACAGGGGGCAGCGGGTCTGGAAACACCATATATTTT. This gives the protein CASSSTGGSGSGNTIYF.

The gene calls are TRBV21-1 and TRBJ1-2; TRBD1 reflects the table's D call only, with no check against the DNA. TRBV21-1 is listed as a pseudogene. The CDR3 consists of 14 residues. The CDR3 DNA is TGTGCCAGCAGCAGAGACAGGGGGTACGATGGCTACACCTTC. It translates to CASSRDRGYDGYTF.

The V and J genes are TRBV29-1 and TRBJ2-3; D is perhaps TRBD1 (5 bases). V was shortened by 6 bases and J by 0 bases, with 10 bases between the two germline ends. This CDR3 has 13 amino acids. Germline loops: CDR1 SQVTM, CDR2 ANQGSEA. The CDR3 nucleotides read TGCAGCGTGCTGACAGCTAGCACAGATACGCAGTATTTT. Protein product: CSVLTASTDTQYF.